The entry that follows covers one T cell receptor (beta chain) sequence. This clonotype occurred many times. This receptor's antigen is unknown. Base qualities are not provided; no much larger clone lies one nucleotide away. These data originate in a study of T-cell memory formation after mild COVID-19 (dated by TCRdb to the early 2020s). Concerning the study at large: TCR sequence clusters from the two donors were largely donor specific. In a couple of donors, T-cell clones that expanded and contracted after mild COVID-19 were tracked by sequencing TCRalpha and TCRbeta repertoires over time. The cohort was made up of two young adult volunteers, one female and one male, who were previously healthy. Findings and caveats that apply to the study as a whole: Some responding clones were detected in pre-infection memory, suggesting pre-existing cross-reactive memory T cells joined the SARS-CoV-2 response. The second-wave clones that peaked on day 37 were not confirmed to be SARS-CoV-2 specific. From day 15 to 85, contracting clones showed balanced CD4/CD8 phenotypes, whereas a second wave of clones that expanded from day 15 to 37 leaned towards CD4+. Only two mild cases were covered in the study, and larger cohorts including severe cases with pre-infection samples were considered necessary. Contracting CD4+ clones appeared mostly in the CM and EM memory subsets, whereas CD8+ clones were enriched in EMRA.

Ficoll-Paque density gradient centrifugation was the method used to isolate PBMCs. The reads were generated on an Illumina NovaSeq 6000. TCRalpha and TCRbeta cDNA libraries were built by 5'RACE with constant-segment primers, adding sample barcodes and unique molecular identifiers. RNA was extracted from every sample with Trizol reagent. Libraries were amplified in two PCR steps, with a second sample barcode and Illumina TruSeq adapters added in the second step. The libraries were sequenced on an Illumina NovaSeq using 2 x 150 bp paired-end reads. The source study handled its data this way. With migec v1.2.7, reads were demultiplexed and then collapsed into UMI-guided consensus sequences. Using mixcr v2.1.11, the UMI consensuses were aligned to TRA and TRB V and J templates and assembled into clonotypes. A clonotype was counted as expanded or contracted only if both edgeR and NoisET called the change significant, with noise models trained on biological replicates. For edgeR calls, the thresholds were a false discovery rate-adjusted p below 0.01 and a log2 fold-change of 1. PCA with hierarchical clustering of max-normalized trajectories of the 1000 most abundant clonotypes was used as exploratory dynamics analysis. Separately sequenced CD4+ and CD8+ repertoires were used to assign a CD4 or CD8 phenotype to each responding clone. TCRdb's own reprocessing of the public reads used fastp at Q25 and MiXCR and kept productive beta chains. Under each unique CDR3 protein, matching rows form one entry showing the most common genes and DNA. TCRdb, not the original authors, processed these V and J calls. For this sample there are more than 250,000 distinct CDR3 sequences; roughly 18% appear just once. The ten largest clones represent 20% to 25% of the sample.

Sequencing used PBMCs or a T cell subset sorted from them (not recorded which). This clonotype originated in a man aged 18-30 years who had mild COVID-19 (a few samples of this study predate the infection). The sample titles of this study are shuffled in the database, so cell type and time point are left out; the donor was told from shared clones.

The CDR3 region: CASSYGGKTGELFF. The bases read TGTGCCAGCAGTTACGGGGGAAAGACCGGGGAGCTGTTTTTT. Recombination connected TRBV12-3 or TRBV12-4 to TRBJ2-2; TRBD2 could be the D gene, as 6 bases match. V is pared back by 4 bases and J by 5 bases, with 11 bases lying between the germline termini. Including the terminal cysteine and phenylalanine, the CDR3 comprises 14 residues. Of the read, only the CDR3 DNA is kept; its 42 bases are in frame from base 1.